This TCR beta chain was recorded in a study of blood T cells in healthy people across ages. Study-level findings and limits: Long-lived donors had more naive CD4+ cells and higher diversity than aged donors.

This clonotype was seen only a few times. Its specificity is not known. With 4 bases removed from V and 5 bases from J, the gap between germline ends came to 14 bases. This CDR3 contains 13 residues. Germline assignment: CDR1 DFQATT and CDR2 SNEGSKA (reference sequence). Then a second PCR, running about 7 to 11 cycles, was carried out with a sample-barcoded 5' primer and a J-beta primer mix. A minimum of 3 million CDR3-containing paired-end reads was obtained for each sample. TCRdb reprocessed the 5' RACE reads via MiXCR and lists one record per CDR3 protein. The data show more than 600,000 distinct CDR3 sequences, about 25% seen once. Separately, the same data were catalogued under a study of T cells of mothers and their children. As that report states: For each mother, over 8 million TCR beta CDR3 reads were obtained, and for each child, roughly 3.2 million. Among related mother-child pairs, overlap was slightly higher than in unrelated pairs, though not significantly.

Sequencing was carried out using blood. The TCR originated in a boy aged 5-17 years in good health. The chain employs TRBV20-1 and TRBJ1-1; D is uncertain. The CDR3 region has the DNA TGCAGTGCTACGTTTTCGGGGAGGACTGAAGCTTTCTTT. It yields the protein CSATFSGRTEAFF.